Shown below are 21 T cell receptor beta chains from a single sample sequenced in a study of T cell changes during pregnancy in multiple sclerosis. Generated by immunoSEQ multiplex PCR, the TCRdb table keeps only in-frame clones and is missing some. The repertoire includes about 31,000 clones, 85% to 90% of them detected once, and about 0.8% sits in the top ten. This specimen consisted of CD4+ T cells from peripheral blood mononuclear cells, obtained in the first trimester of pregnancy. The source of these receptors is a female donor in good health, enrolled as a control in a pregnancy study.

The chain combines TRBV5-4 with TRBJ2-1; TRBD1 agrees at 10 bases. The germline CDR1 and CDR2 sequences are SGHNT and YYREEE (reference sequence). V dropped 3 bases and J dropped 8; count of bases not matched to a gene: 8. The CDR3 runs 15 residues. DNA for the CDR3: TGTGCCAGCAGCTCGGGACAGGGGCGTTTCGATGAGCAGTTCTTC. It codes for CASSSGQGRFDEQFF.

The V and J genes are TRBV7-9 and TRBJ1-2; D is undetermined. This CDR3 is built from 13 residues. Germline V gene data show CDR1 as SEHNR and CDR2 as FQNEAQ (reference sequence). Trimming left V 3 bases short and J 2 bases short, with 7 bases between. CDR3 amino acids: CASSFQQNYGYTF. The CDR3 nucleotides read TGTGCCAGCAGCTTTCAACAGAACTATGGCTACACCTTC.

CDR3 nucleotide sequence: TGCGCCAGCAGCCAAGAGGATCGGGGGGGCACAGATACGCAGTATTTT. Its protein product is CASSQEDRGGTDTQYF. The gene calls are TRBV4-3 and TRBJ2-3; 7 positions agree with TRBD2. The germline gives CDR1 LGHNA, CDR2 YSLEER. Trimming cost V 0 bases and J 1 base; bases outside gene matches: 4. The CDR3 runs to 16 residues.

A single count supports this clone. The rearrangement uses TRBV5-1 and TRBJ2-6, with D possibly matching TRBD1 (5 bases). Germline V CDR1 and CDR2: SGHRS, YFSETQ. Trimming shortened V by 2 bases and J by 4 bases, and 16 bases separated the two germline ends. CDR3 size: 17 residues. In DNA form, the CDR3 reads TGCGCCAGCAGCTTCCAGGGATCTCTCTCGGGGGCCAACGTCCTGACTTTC. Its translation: CASSFQGSLSGANVLTF.

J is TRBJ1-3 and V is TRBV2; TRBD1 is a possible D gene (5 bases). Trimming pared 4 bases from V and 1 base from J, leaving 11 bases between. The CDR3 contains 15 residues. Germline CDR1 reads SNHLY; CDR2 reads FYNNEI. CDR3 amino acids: CASSATDFSGNTIYF. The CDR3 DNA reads TGTGCCAGCAGTGCGACAGATTTTTCTGGAAACACCATATATTTT.

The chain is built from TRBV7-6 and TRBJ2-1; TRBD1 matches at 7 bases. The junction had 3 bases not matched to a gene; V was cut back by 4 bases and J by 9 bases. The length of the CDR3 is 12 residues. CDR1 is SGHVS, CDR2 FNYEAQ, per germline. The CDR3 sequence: CASSSTGSEQFF. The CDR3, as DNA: TGTGCCAGCAGCTCGACAGGGAGTGAGCAGTTCTTC.

In DNA form, the CDR3 reads TGTGCCAGCACCCTCGTCGGGGAGACCCAGTACTTC. This codes for CASTLVGETQYF. The rearrangement links TRBV7-2 to TRBJ2-5, with D unresolved. CDR1 and CDR2 from the germline V gene are SGHTA and FQGNSA. The CDR3 consists of 12 residues. The V end lost 7 bases, the J end lost 5 bases, and 11 bases lay between the germline ends.

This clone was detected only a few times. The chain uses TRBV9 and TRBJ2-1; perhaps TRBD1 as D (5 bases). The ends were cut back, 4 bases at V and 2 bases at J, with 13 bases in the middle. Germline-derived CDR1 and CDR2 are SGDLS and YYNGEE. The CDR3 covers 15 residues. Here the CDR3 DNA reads TGTGCCAGCAGCCCCCGAGACAGAACCTACAATGAGCAGTTCTTC. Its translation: CASSPRDRTYNEQFF. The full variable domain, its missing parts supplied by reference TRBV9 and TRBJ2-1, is DSGVTQTPKHLITATGQRVTLRCSPRSGDLSVYWYQQSLDQGLQFLIQYYNGEERAKGNILERFSAQQFPDLHSELNLSSLELGDSALYFCASSPRDRTYNEQFFGPGTRLTVL.

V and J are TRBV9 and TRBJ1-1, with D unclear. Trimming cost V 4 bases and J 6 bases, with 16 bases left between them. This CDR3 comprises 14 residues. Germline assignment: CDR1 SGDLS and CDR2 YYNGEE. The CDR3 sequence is CASSLDEGRAEAFF. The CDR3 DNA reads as TGTGCCAGCAGCCTCGACGAGGGTCGGGCTGAAGCTTTCTTT.

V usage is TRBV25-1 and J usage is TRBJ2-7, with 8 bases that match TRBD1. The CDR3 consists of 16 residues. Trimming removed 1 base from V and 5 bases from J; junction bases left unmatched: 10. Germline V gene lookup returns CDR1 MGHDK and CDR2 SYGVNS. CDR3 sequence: CASSESRTGGRDEQYF. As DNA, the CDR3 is TGTGCCAGCAGTGAATCTAGAACAGGGGGTCGGGACGAGCAGTACTTC.

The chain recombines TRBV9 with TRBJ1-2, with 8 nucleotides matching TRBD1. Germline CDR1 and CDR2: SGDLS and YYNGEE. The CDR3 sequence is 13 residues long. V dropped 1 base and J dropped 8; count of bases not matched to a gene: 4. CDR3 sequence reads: CASSVSDRGGYTF. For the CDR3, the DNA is TGTGCCAGCAGCGTAAGTGACAGGGGAGGCTACACCTTC.

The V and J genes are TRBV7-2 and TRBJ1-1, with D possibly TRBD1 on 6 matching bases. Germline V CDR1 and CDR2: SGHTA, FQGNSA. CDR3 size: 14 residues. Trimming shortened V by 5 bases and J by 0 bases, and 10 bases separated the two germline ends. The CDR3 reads CASSPDRMNTEAFF. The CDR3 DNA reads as TGTGCCAGCAGCCCGGACAGAATGAACACTGAAGCTTTCTTT.

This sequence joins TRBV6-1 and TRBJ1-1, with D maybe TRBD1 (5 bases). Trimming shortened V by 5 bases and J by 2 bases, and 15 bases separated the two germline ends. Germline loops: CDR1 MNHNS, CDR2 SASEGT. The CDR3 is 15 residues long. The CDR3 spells CASSNTGGGNTEAFF. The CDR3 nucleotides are TGTGCCAGCAGTAACACTGGGGGGGGTAACACTGAAGCTTTCTTT.

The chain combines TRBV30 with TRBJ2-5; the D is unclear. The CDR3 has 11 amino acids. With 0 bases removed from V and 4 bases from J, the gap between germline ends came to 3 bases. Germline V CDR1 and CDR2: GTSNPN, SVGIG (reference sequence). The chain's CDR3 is CAWSVGETQYF. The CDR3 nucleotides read TGTGCCTGGAGTGTCGGAGAGACCCAGTACTTC. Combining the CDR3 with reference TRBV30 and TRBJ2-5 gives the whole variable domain SQTIHQWPATLVQPVGSPLSLECTVEGTSNPNLYWYRQAAGRGLQLLFYSVGIGQISSEVPQNLSASRPQDRQFILSSKKLLLSDSGFYLCAWSVGETQYFGPGTRLLVL.

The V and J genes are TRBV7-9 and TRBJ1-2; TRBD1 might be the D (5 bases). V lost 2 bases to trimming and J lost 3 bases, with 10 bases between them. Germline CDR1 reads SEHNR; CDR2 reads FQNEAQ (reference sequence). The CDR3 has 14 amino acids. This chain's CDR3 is CASSLRGSDYGYTF. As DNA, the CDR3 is TGTGCCAGCAGCTTACGGGGGAGTGACTATGGCTACACCTTC.

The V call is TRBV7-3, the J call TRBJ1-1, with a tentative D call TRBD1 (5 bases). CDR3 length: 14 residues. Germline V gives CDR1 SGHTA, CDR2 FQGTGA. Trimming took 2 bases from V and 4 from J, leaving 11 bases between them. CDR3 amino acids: CASSLSQGGTEAFF. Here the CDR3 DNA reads TGTGCCAGCAGCTTATCCCAGGGAGGCACTGAAGCTTTCTTT.

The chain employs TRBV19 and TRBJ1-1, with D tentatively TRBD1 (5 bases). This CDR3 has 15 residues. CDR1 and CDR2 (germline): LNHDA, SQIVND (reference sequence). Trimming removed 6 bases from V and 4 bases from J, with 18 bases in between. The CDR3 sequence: CASRPGGGRGTEAFF. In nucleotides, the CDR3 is TGTGCCAGTAGACCGGGGGGGGGTCGGGGCACTGAAGCTTTCTTT.

The chain's CDR3 is CASSVESGSYNEQFF. CDR3 DNA: TGTGCCAGCAGTGTCGAATCGGGCTCCTACAATGAGCAGTTCTTC. This chain connects TRBV6-1 to TRBJ2-1; D is unclear. V lost 4 bases and J lost 0, with 10 bases in between. CDR3 length equals 15 residues. Germline V CDR1 and CDR2: MNHNS, SASEGT.

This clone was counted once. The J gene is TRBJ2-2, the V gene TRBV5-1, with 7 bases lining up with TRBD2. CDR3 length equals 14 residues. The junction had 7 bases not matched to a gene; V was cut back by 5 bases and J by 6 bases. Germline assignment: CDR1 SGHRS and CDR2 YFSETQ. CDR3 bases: TGCGCCAGCAGACTCCGGGAGGACGCCGGGGAGCTGTTTTTT. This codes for CASRLREDAGELFF.

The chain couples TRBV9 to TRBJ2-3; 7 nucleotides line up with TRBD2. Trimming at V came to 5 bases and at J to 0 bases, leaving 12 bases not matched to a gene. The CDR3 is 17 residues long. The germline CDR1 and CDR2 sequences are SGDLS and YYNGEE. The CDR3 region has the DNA TGTGCCAGCAGGCCCGGGACTACCGAATATAGCACAGATACGCAGTATTTT. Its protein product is CASRPGTTEYSTDTQYF.

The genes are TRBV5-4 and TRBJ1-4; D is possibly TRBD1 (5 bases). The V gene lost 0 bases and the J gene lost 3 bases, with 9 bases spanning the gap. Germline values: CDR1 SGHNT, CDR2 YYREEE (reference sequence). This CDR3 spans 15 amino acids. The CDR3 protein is CASSLAREANEKLFF. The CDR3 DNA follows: TGTGCCAGCAGCTTGGCCAGGGAAGCTAATGAAAAACTGTTTTTT.